The source of this TCR beta chain is a study of CD8 T cells in Susac syndrome. Random hexamers served to reverse transcribe roughly 0.45 to 1 ug RNA. The immunoSEQ assay covered 54 Vbeta and 13 Jbeta segments for CDR3. TCRdb used MiXCR to reprocess the immunoSEQ multiplex PCR reads, holding one entry per CDR3 protein. The sample holds about 180,000 distinct CDR3 sequences, roughly 95% seen once. TCR beta was sequenced from blood CD8+ and CD4+ T cells. In the multiple sclerosis control group, patients were treatment-naive and had stable or active relapsing-remitting disease. Bulk CD8+ and CD4+ cells came from magnetic negative isolation; CD8+ TEMRA by FACS. Trimming took 3 bases from V and 10 from J; bases not matched to a gene: 10. This CDR3 is built from 14 residues. The germline V gene encodes CDR1 DFQATT and CDR2 SNEGSKA (reference sequence).

This TCR came from a human donor with multiple sclerosis. The chain couples TRBV20-1 to TRBJ2-2; 8 bases agree with TRBD2. Sequencing used CD8+ T cells from PBMCs. The CDR3 coding sequence is TGCAGTGCTAGGCGGCTAGCGGGCCACCCGGAGCTGTTTTTT. This codes for CSARRLAGHPELFF.